Listed below are T cell receptor beta chains from one sample, sequenced in a study of T-cell memory formation after mild COVID-19. Via MiXCR, TCRdb re-called the 5' RACE reads, giving one row per CDR3 protein. Of 350,000 to 450,000 distinct CDR3 sequences detected, 20% to 25% appear once; the ten largest clones hold 8.8%. The sample consisted of PBMCs or a T cell subset sorted from them (not recorded which). Receptors were obtained from an adult woman who had mild COVID-19 (a few samples of this study predate the infection). Cell type and time point are not known. CDR3s include the opening cysteine and the closing phenylalanine or tryptophan. A D gene is named only where the DNA matches it firmly. Some rows mark clone size as missing; the rest say once, few, many or name a class of expanded clone.

V gene	J gene	D gene	clone size	CDR3 DNA	CDR3 protein
TRBV7-3	TRBJ1-2	.	.	TGTGCCAGCAGCTACCGGGATGGTTATGGCTACACCTTC	CASSYRDGYGYTF
TRBV18	TRBJ2-1	TRBD1	.	TGTGCCAGCTCACCACCGGAGACAGGGTCAAGAGTGCAGTTCTTC	CASSPPETGSRVQFF
TRBV7-6	TRBJ2-1	TRBD2	few	TGTGCCAGCAGCACATCCTCGACTAGCGGTCCCTACAATGAGCAGTTCTTC	CASSTSSTSGPYNEQFF
TRBV7-2	TRBJ2-1	.	.	TGTGCCAGCAGTTCAAGGACAGCCACTTACTCCTACAATGAGCAGTTCTTC	CASSSRTATYSYNEQFF
TRBV15	TRBJ2-6	.	.	TGTGCCACCAGCAGGTCAGCCTCTGGGGCCAACGTCCTGACTTTC	CATSRSASGANVLTF
TRBV29-1	TRBJ1-1	TRBD1	few	TGCAGCGCGGTCAGGGGGGAGGCTGAAGCTTTCTTT	CSAVRGEAEAFF
TRBV11-2	TRBJ1-1	.	.	TGTGCCAGCAGCTTCTCTGGGACAAACACTGAAGCTTTCTTT	CASSFSGTNTEAFF
TRBV9	TRBJ2-3	.	few	TGTGCCAGCAGCGTAGAGACTGCAGATACGCAGTATTTT	CASSVETADTQYF
TRBV6-5	TRBJ1-6	.	.	TGTGCCAGCAGTTACTCAACAGGGATCGCGTATAATTCACCCCTCCACTTT	CASSYSTGIAYNSPLHF
TRBV20-1	TRBJ2-7	.	.	TGCAGTGCTACACGGACTTTTTCCGAGCAGTACTTC	CSATRTFSEQYF
TRBV7-9	TRBJ2-2	TRBD1	few	TGTGCCAGCAGCTTACCGCGGACAGGGGCCACCGGGGAGCTGTTTTTT	CASSLPRTGATGELFF
TRBV12-3/TRBV12-4	TRBJ2-3	TRBD2	few	TGTGCCAGCAGTCAAAGCGGGAGAGGAGATACGCAGTATTTT	CASSQSGRGDTQYF
TRBV5-1	TRBJ2-7	TRBD1	few	TGCGCCAGCAGCTTGGTAACAGGGGGAGGCTACGAGCAGTACTTC	CASSLVTGGGYEQYF
TRBV9	TRBJ1-6	.	.	TGTGCCAGCAGCGTAGCAGGGGCATATAATTCACCCCTCCACTTT	CASSVAGAYNSPLHF
TRBV5-5	TRBJ1-6	.	few	TGTGCCAGCAAATTGGGACCGGGAAATTCACCCCTCCACTTT	CASKLGPGNSPLHF
TRBV25-1	TRBJ2-1	TRBD2	few	TGTGCCAGCGCCGGACTAGCCCGTGAGCAGTTCTTC	CASAGLAREQFF
TRBV5-1	TRBJ2-5	.	.	TGCGCCAGCAGCCCGCACCTAGACTCGGGTCAAGAGACCCAGTACTTC	CASSPHLDSGQETQYF
TRBV18	TRBJ2-1	TRBD1	.	TGTGCCAGCACCCAAGGACAGGGGAGCTACAATGAGCAGTTCTTC	CASTQGQGSYNEQFF
TRBV20-1	TRBJ2-1	.	.	TGCAGTGCTAGAGATAATGCCGCAGGAATAGGGCAGTTCTTC	CSARDNAAGIGQFF
TRBV6-5	TRBJ1-5	TRBD1	.	TGTGCCAGCAGTTACAAAAGAGGGGGCCGCAATCAGCCCCAGCATTTT	CASSYKRGGRNQPQHF
TRBV7-8	TRBJ2-3	.	.	TGTGCCAGCAGCTTAGCCGGCAGTCCCACAGATACGCAGTATTTT	CASSLAGSPTDTQYF
TRBV10-3	TRBJ2-7	.	many	TGTGCCATCAGGGCGGGCTCCTACGAGCAGTACTTC	CAIRAGSYEQYF
TRBV7-3	TRBJ2-3	TRBD2	.	TGTGCCAGCAGCCTTTTTGCTAGCGGGATATGGACAGATACGCAGTATTTT	CASSLFASGIWTDTQYF
TRBV20-1	TRBJ1-5	.	few	TGCAGTGCAGATAAGGGAGGTCAGCCCCAGCATTTT	CSADKGGQPQHF
TRBV2	TRBJ2-5	.	.	TGTGCCAGCAGTGAGTTTTTTCAAGAGACCCAGTACTTC	CASSEFFQETQYF
TRBV27	TRBJ2-2	.	.	TGTGCCAGCAGTTTCGGGTGGGGACCCAACACCGGGGAGCTGTTTTTT	CASSFGWGPNTGELFF